This T cell receptor (beta chain) is from a study of response to subunit inactivated influenza vaccine. Study findings and constraints: After each seasonal influenza vaccination, few new T cells are recruited, the authors suggested.

As to this clonotype: The antigen remains undetermined.

Using its own MiXCR run on the RT-PCR reads, TCRdb lists one record per CDR3 protein. The repertoire holds about 830,000 distinct CDR3 sequences, with approximately 18% as singletons. V was pared by 7 bases and J by 2 bases, with 13 bases between. Germline CDR1 reads SGHAT; CDR2 reads FQDESV (reference sequence). This CDR3 contains 14 residues. The rearrangement uses TRBV11-1 and TRBJ2-3; perhaps TRBD2 as D (6 bases). Sequencing was performed on PBMCs from blood, taken roughly 5 days after vaccination. The TCR comes from a man between 45 and 60 years old who received an inactivated influenza vaccine. The CDR3 coding sequence is TGTGCCAGCACCAAGGGAGGCACCACAGATACGCAGTATTTT. Translated, it gives CASTKGGTTDTQYF. Full variable domain (remainder filled in from reference TRBV11-1 and TRBJ2-3): EAEVAQSPRYKITEKSQAVAFWCDPISGHATLYWYRQILGQGPELLVQFQDESVVDDSQLPKDRFSAERLKGVDSTLKIQPAELGDSAMYLCASTKGGTTDTQYFGPGTRLTVL.